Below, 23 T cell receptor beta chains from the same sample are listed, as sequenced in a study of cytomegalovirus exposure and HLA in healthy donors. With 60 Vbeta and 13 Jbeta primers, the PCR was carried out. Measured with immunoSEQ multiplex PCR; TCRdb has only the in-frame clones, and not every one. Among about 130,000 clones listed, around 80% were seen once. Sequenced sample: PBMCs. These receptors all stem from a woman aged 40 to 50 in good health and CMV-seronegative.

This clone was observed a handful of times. CDR3 bases: TGCAGTGCTTACTTCCAAGAGACCCAGTACTTC. It is translated as CSAYFQETQYF. V usage is TRBV20-1 and J usage is TRBJ2-5; D unclear. Trimming cost V 5 bases and J 1 base, with 5 bases left between them. The length of the CDR3 is 11 residues. Germline CDR1 and CDR2: DFQATT and SNEGSKA (reference sequence).

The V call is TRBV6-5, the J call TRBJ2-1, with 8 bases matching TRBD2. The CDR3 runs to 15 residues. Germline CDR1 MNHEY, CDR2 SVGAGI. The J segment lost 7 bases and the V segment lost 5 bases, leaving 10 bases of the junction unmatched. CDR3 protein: CASSLSGARANEQFF. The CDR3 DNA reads TGTGCCAGCAGTCTTAGCGGGGCGAGGGCGAATGAGCAGTTCTTC.

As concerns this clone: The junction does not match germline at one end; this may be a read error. The CDR3 DNA is TGTGCCAGCTCGACGACAGGGGGCATAGCCAAAAACAGTCAGTACTTC. This codes for CASSTTGGIAKNSQYF. The chain recombines TRBV18 with TRBJ2-4; TRBD1 matches at 10 bases. Germline CDR1 KGHSH, CDR2 LQKENI. There are 16 residues in the CDR3.

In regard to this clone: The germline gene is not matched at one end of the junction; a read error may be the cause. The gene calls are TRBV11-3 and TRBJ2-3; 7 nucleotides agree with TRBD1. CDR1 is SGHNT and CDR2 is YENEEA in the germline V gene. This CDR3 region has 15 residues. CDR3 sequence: CASSLGTGSTDAQYF. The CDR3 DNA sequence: TGTGCCAGCAGCTTAGGGACAGGAAGCACAGATGCGCAGTATTTT. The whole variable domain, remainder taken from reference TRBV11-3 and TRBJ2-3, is EAGVVQSPRYKIIEKKQPVAFWCNPISGHNTLYWYLQNLGQGPELLIRYENEEAVDDSQLPKDRFSAERLKGVDSTLKIQPAELGDSAVYLCASSLGTGSTDAQYFGPGTRLTVL.

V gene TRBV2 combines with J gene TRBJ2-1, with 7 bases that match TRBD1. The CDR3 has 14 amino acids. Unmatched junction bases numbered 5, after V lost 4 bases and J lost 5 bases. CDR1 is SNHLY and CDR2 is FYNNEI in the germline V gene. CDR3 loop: CASSGRDRNNEQFF. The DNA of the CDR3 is TGTGCCAGCAGTGGAAGGGACAGAAACAATGAGCAGTTCTTC.

The CDR3 DNA is TGTGCCAGTAGTACCAATAACAGGCACACTGAAGCTTTCTTT. Translated: CASSTNNRHTEAFF. The rearrangement links TRBV19 to TRBJ1-1; D might be TRBD1 (5 bases). From germline, CDR1 is LNHDA and CDR2 SQIVND (reference sequence). This CDR3 comprises 14 residues. The ends were cut back, 4 bases at V and 3 bases at J, with 12 bases in the middle.

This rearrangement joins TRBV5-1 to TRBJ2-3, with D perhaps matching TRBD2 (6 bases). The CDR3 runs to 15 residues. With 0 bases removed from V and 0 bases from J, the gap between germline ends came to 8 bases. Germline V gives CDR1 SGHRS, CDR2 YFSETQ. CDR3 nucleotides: TGCGCCAGCAGCTTGGACGGGACTAGCACAGATACGCAGTATTTT. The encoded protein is CASSLDGTSTDTQYF.

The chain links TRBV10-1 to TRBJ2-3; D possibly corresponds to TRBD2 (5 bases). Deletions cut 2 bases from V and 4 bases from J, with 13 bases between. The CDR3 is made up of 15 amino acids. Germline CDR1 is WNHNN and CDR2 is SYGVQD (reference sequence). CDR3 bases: TGCGCCAGCAGTGAGGAGGGCGCCGTGGCAGATACGCAGTATTTT. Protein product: CASSEEGAVADTQYF.

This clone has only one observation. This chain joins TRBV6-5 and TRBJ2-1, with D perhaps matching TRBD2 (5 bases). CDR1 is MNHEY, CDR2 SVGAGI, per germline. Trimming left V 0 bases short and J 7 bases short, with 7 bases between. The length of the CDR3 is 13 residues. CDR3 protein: CASSYSTGNEQFF. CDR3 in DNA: TGTGCCAGCAGTTACTCGACGGGGAATGAGCAGTTCTTC.

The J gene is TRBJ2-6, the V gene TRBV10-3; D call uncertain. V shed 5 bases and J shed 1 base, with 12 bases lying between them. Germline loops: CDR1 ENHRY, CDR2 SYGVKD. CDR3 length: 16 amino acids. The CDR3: CAISTREVSGANVLTF. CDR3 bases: TGTGCCATCAGTACCAGAGAGGTATCTGGGGCCAACGTCCTGACTTTC.

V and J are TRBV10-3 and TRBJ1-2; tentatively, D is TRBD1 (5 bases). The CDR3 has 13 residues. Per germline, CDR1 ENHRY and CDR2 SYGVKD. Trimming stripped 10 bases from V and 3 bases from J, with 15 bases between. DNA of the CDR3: TGTGCCACCTCGGGGGGGGGAGACTATGGCTACACCTTC. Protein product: CATSGGGDYGYTF.

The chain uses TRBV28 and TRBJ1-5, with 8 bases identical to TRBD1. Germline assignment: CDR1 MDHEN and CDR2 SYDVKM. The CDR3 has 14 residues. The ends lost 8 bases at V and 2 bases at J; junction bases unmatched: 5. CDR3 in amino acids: CASEAGGGNQPQHF. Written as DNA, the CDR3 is TGTGCCAGCGAAGCAGGGGGCGGCAATCAGCCCCAGCATTTT.

The CDR3 here is CASSLGWGGEDEQFF. CDR3 in DNA: TGTGCCAGCAGCTTAGGGTGGGGGGGTGAAGATGAGCAGTTCTTC. V gene TRBV7-3 combines with J gene TRBJ2-1; 7 nucleotides line up with TRBD2. J lost 8 bases, V lost 2 bases, and 9 bases had no gene match. This CDR3 is 15 amino acids long. CDR1 and CDR2 (germline): SGHTA, FQGTGA.

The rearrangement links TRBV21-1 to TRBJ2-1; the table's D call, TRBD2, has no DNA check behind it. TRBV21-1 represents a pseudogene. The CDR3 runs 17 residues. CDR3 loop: CASSKVGLAGGRNEQFF. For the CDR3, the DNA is TGTGCCAGCAGCAAAGTAGGACTAGCGGGGGGGAGGAATGAGCAGTTCTTC.

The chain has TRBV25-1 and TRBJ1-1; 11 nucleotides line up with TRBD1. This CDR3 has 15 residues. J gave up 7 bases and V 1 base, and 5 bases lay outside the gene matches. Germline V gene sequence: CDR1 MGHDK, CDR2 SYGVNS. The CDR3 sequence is CASSESGQGDFEAFF. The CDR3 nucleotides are TGTGCCAGCAGTGAATCGGGACAGGGGGATTTTGAAGCTTTCTTT.

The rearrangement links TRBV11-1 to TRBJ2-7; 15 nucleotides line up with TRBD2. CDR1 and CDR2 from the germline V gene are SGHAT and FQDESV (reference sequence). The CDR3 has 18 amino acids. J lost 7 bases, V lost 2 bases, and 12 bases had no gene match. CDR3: CASSLRTGGGLAGGEQYF. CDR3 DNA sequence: TGTGCCAGCAGCTTACGGACAGGTGGGGGACTAGCGGGAGGTGAGCAGTACTTC. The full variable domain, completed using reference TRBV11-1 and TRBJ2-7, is EAEVAQSPRYKITEKSQAVAFWCDPISGHATLYWYRQILGQGPELLVQFQDESVVDDSQLPKDRFSAERLKGVDSTLKIQPAELGDSAMYLCASSLRTGGGLAGGEQYFGPGTRLTVT.

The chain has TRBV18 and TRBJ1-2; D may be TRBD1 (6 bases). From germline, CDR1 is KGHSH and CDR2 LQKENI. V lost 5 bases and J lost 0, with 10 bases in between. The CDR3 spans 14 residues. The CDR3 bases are TGTGCCAGCTCAACCCGGGACACTAACTATGGCTACACCTTC. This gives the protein CASSTRDTNYGYTF.

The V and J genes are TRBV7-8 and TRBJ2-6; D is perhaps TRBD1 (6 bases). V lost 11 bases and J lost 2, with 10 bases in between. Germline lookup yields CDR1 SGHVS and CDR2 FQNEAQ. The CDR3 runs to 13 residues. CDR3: CAQGGTGANVLTF. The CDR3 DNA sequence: TGTGCCCAAGGGGGAACTGGGGCCAACGTCCTGACTTTC.

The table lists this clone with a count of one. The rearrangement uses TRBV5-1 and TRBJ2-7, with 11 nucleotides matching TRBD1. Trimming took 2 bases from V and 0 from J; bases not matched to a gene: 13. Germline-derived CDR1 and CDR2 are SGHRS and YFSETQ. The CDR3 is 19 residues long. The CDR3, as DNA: TGCGCCAGCAGCTTTAAGGACAGGGGGCCCTCCTCCTTCTCCTACGAGCAGTACTTC. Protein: CASSFKDRGPSSFSYEQYF.

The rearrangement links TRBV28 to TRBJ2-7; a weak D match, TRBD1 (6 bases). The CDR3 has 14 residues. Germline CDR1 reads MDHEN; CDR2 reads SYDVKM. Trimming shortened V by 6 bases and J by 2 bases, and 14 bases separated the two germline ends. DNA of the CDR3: TGTGCCAGCAGACTGACAGGATCGACCTACGAGCAGTACTTC. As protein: CASRLTGSTYEQYF.

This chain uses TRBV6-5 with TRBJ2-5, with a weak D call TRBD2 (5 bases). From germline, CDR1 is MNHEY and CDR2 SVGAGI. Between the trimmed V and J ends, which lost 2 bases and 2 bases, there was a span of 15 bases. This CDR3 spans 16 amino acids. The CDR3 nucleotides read TGTGCCAGCAGTTACCGGCCATCTAGCCCTCAAGAGACCCAGTACTTC. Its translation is CASSYRPSSPQETQYF.

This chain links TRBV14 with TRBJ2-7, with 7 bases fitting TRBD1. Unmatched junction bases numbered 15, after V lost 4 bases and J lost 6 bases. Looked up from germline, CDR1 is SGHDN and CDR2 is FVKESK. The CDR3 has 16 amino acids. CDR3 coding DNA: TGTGCCAGCAGCCGGGGACAGCCGGGTTTTGGGTCCGAGCAGTACTTC. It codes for CASSRGQPGFGSEQYF.

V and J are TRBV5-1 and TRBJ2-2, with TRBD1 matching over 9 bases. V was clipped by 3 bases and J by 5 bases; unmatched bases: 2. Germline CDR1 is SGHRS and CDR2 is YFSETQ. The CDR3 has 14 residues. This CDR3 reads CASSSGTGTGELFF. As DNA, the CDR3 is TGCGCCAGCAGCTCCGGGACAGGGACCGGGGAGCTGTTTTTT.